A selection of T cell receptor beta chains follows, all from one sample in a study of memory CD4+ T cells and cytomegalovirus serostatus. The assay was immunoSEQ multiplex PCR, and TCRdb's table has in-frame clones only and misses some. Of just under 95,000 clones in the sample, over 70% are singletons; the top ten hold approximately 4%. Sequencing input: memory CD4+ T cells from blood. These receptors came from an adult in good health and CMV-seropositive. Each CDR3 is given with its conserved first and last residue. The D gene is left open where the match is weak. Not every row has a clone size; where given, it reads once, few, many or a size class.

TRBV6-1	NA	TRBD2	TRBJ2-3	CASTREGPSTDTQYF	TGTGCCAGCACGCGGGAGGGCCCGAGCACAGATACGCAGTATTTT
TRBV5-4	NA	NA	TRBJ2-1	CACGTVFNEQFF	TGTGCGTGCGGGACAGTTTTCAATGAGCAGTTCTTC
TRBV6-1	NA	TRBD1	TRBJ1-4	CASRKTGAGEKLFF	TGTGCCAGCAGGAAAACAGGGGCGGGTGAAAAACTGTTTTTT
TRBV28	NA	NA	TRBJ1-2	CASSFQGGYGYTF	TGTGCCAGCAGTTTCCAGGGCGGCTATGGCTACACCTTC
TRBV9	NA	TRBD2	TRBJ2-1	CASSVGGLAVYNEQFF	TGTGCCAGCAGCGTTGGGGGACTAGCGGTTTACAATGAGCAGTTCTTC
TRBV28	NA	NA	TRBJ2-2	CASRENTGELFF	TGTGCCAGCAGGGAGAACACCGGGGAGCTGTTTTTT
TRBV7-8	once	NA	TRBJ1-3	CASSSGSLSGNTIYF	TGTGCCAGCAGTTCTGGAAGCCTCTCTGGAAACACCATATATTTT
TRBV7-6	NA	NA	TRBJ2-3	CASSPRGSYTDTQYF	TGTGCCAGCAGCCCCCGGGGTAGTTACACAGATACGCAGTATTTT
TRBV30	NA	TRBD1	TRBJ1-2	CALMTGLGYGYTF	TGTGCCTTAATGACAGGGCTTGGCTATGGCTACACCTTC
TRBV7-9	NA	NA	TRBJ1-2	CASSLGGTYGYTF	TGTGCCAGCAGCTTAGGGGGAACCTATGGCTACACCTTC
TRBV5-5	NA	TRBD1	TRBJ1-2	CASSPDRNYGYTF	TGTGCCAGCAGCCCGGACAGGAACTATGGCTACACCTTC
TRBV7-9	NA	TRBD2	TRBJ2-1	CASSLSTSREQFF	TGTGCCAGCAGCTTATCGACTAGCCGGGAGCAGTTCTTC
TRBV28	NA	NA	TRBJ2-7	CASTGPAYEQYF	TGTGCCAGCACCGGCCCCGCCTACGAGCAGTACTTC
TRBV5-6	once	NA	TRBJ2-2	CASSLTSSDTGELFF	TGTGCCAGCAGCTTGACTAGCTCAGACACCGGGGAGCTGTTTTTT
TRBV5-1	NA	NA	TRBJ2-6	CASSLLGAGANVLTF	TGCGCCAGCAGCTTGTTAGGGGCTGGGGCCAACGTCCTGACTTTC
TRBV28	NA	NA	TRBJ2-3	CASSRLFGGSTDTQYF	TGTGCCAGCAGTCGGCTATTCGGGGGAAGTACAGATACGCAGTATTTT
TRBV6-4	once	NA	TRBJ2-2	CASSVRVGGELFF	TGTGCCAGCAGTGTCAGGGTTGGCGGGGAGCTGTTTTTT
TRBV29-1	NA	TRBD1	TRBJ1-2	CSVEGTGDYGYTF	TGCAGCGTTGAAGGGACAGGGGACTATGGCTACACCTTC
TRBV29-1	NA	NA	TRBJ2-3	CSVVGGVADTQYF	TGCAGCGTTGTAGGGGGAGTGGCAGATACGCAGTATTTT
TRBV7-2	NA	NA	TRBJ2-5	CASSLRGSLQETQYF	TGTGCCAGCAGCTTAAGGGGGTCTCTTCAAGAGACCCAGTACTTC
TRBV7-3	NA	TRBD1	TRBJ2-5	CASSLTRDREETQYF	TGTGCCAGCAGCTTAACCCGGGACAGGGAAGAGACCCAGTACTTC
TRBV6-1	NA	NA	TRBJ2-7	CASSAQGHEQYF	TGTGCCAGCAGTGCTCAGGGTCACGAGCAGTACTTC
TRBV28	NA	NA	TRBJ1-1	CASSLRQGAFF	TGTGCCAGCAGTTTAAGGCAGGGAGCTTTCTTT
TRBV5-1	NA	TRBD1	TRBJ1-1	CASSLTGGEGTEAFF	TGCGCCAGCAGTCTGACAGGGGGGGAGGGCACTGAAGCTTTCTTT
TRBV13	NA	TRBD2	TRBJ2-2	CASSQGLAGLYTGELFF	TGTGCCAGCAGCCAAGGACTAGCGGGTTTATACACCGGGGAGCTGTTTTTT
TRBV2	NA	NA	TRBJ2-5	CASSKIQETQYF	TGTGCCAGCAGCAAGATACAAGAGACCCAGTACTTC
TRBV12-2	NA	NA	TRBJ1-2	CASRLEIPPSAYGYTF	TGTGCAAGTCGCTTAGAGATCCCTCCCTCCGCCTATGGCTACACCTTC
TRBV7-9	NA	TRBD2	TRBJ2-1	CASSGTSGQSSYNEQFF	TGTGCCAGCAGCGGGACTAGCGGACAGAGCTCCTACAATGAGCAGTTCTTC
TRBV7-3	NA	TRBD1	TRBJ1-2	CASSPDRGYGYTF	TGTGCCAGCAGTCCAGACAGGGGTTATGGCTACACCTTC
TRBV6-1	NA	TRBD1	TRBJ2-7	CASSVVTGGYEQYF	TGTGCCAGCAGTGTCGTTACAGGGGGCTACGAGCAGTACTTC
TRBV18	NA	TRBD2	TRBJ2-1	CASSRTGTSGEFNNEQFF	TGTGCCAGCTCACGGACCGGGACTAGCGGGGAGTTTAACAATGAGCAGTTCTTC
TRBV18	NA	NA	TRBJ2-7	CASSPYGGLEQYF	TGTGCCAGCTCACCATACGGGGGGCTCGAGCAGTACTTC
TRBV19	NA	NA	TRBJ1-5	CASSIQDNQPQHF	TGTGCCAGTAGTATACAGGACAATCAGCCCCAGCATTTT
TRBV27	NA	NA	TRBJ2-3	CASSLQVQQRLTDTQYF	TGTGCCAGCAGTTTACAGGTCCAGCAGAGGCTCACAGATACGCAGTATTTT
TRBV18	NA	TRBD2	TRBJ2-7	CASSPGLAGAYEQYF	TGTGCCAGCTCACCGGGACTAGCGGGAGCCTACGAGCAGTACTTC
TRBV10-3	NA	TRBD1	TRBJ2-7	CAISLGTGEDEQYF	TGTGCCATCAGCTTAGGGACAGGGGAGGACGAGCAGTACTTC
TRBV27	NA	NA	TRBJ1-4	CASSFRVGEKLFF	TGTGCCAGCAGTTTCAGGGTTGGAGAAAAACTGTTTTTT
TRBV2	NA	NA	TRBJ1-5	CASTRDNNQPQHF	TGTGCCAGCACCCGGGACAACAATCAGCCCCAGCATTTT
TRBV5-1	few	NA	TRBJ2-3	CASSLNGVLADTQYF	TGCGCCAGCAGCTTGAACGGGGTCCTCGCAGATACGCAGTATTTT
TRBV27	few	NA	TRBJ2-5	CASRPWGVSGVWSGETQYF	TGTGCCAGCAGGCCCTGGGGTGTATCGGGAGTTTGGTCGGGAGAGACCCAGTACTTC
TRBV5-8	NA	NA	TRBJ2-5	CASSRVDGETQYF	TGTGCCAGCAGCAGGGTGGACGGAGAGACCCAGTACTTC
TRBV5-8	many	NA	TRBJ1-2	CASSMTENTF	TGTGCCAGCAGCATGACGGAAAACACCTTC
TRBV19	once	NA	TRBJ2-7	CASSMALAASYEQYF	TGTGCCAGTAGTATGGCCTTAGCGGCCTCCTACGAGCAGTACTTC
TRBV6-5	NA	NA	TRBJ1-5	CASSWGNWGGNQPQHF	TGTGCCAGCAGTTGGGGTAACTGGGGGGGCAATCAGCCCCAGCATTTT
TRBV6-5	once	NA	TRBJ2-7	CASSYEGLASEQYF	TGTGCCAGCAGTTATGAGGGCCTCGCGTCCGAGCAGTACTTC
TRBV28	NA	TRBD1	TRBJ2-1	CASSGSRTGYEQFF	TGTGCCAGCAGTGGTTCGAGGACAGGGTATGAGCAGTTCTTC
TRBV11-3	NA	NA	TRBJ2-1	CASSLGGTLNLGEQFF	TGTGCCAGCAGCCTCGGGGGGACATTAAATTTGGGTGAGCAGTTCTTC
TRBV9	few	NA	TRBJ2-2	CASSVGGLNTGELFF	TGTGCCAGCAGCGTAGGGGGGCTGAACACCGGGGAGCTGTTTTTT
TRBV27	NA	NA	TRBJ2-1	CASSPDKNYYNEQFF	TGTGCCAGCAGTCCGGACAAGAACTACTACAATGAGCAGTTCTTC
TRBV5-4	NA	TRBD1	TRBJ1-2	CASSLDGDRVRGYTF	TGTGCCAGCAGCTTGGATGGTGACAGGGTACGAGGCTACACCTTC
TRBV19	NA	NA	TRBJ2-7	CASSEGYIFEQYF	TGTGCCAGTAGTGAAGGGTATATCTTCGAGCAGTACTTC
TRBV10-2	NA	TRBD2	TRBJ2-1	CASRGTSGRASEQFF	TGCGCCAGCAGGGGGACTAGCGGGAGGGCAAGTGAGCAGTTCTTC
TRBV6-1	NA	TRBD2	TRBJ2-7	CASSEGGTSGSYEQYF	TGTGCCAGCAGTGAAGGGGGGACTAGCGGGTCCTACGAGCAGTACTTC
TRBV18	NA	NA	TRBJ2-5	CASSPKTGLEETQYF	TGTGCCAGCTCACCTAAAACAGGGCTGGAGGAGACCCAGTACTTC
TRBV5-1	NA	TRBD1	TRBJ2-7	CASSSRQGESYEQYF	TGCGCCAGCAGCTCCCGACAGGGGGAATCCTACGAGCAGTACTTC
TRBV2	few	NA	TRBJ2-5	CATSPQETQYF	TGTGCCACTTCTCCGCAAGAGACCCAGTACTTC
TRBV29-1	NA	TRBD1	TRBJ2-3	CSASDRTTDTQYF	TGCAGCGCGTCGGACAGGACCACAGATACGCAGTATTTT
TRBV7-3	few	TRBD1	TRBJ2-7	CASSFLGGDSYEQYF	TGTGCCAGCAGCTTTTTAGGGGGCGACTCCTACGAGCAGTACTTC
TRBV28	NA	TRBD1	TRBJ1-1	CASTPDRVVAFF	TGTGCCAGCACCCCCGACAGGGTTGTTGCTTTCTTT